This TCR beta chain was obtained from a study of cytomegalovirus exposure and HLA in healthy donors. Findings of the study overall: Donors were assumed by presence/absence analyses to have roughly uniform sequencing depth. Donors belonging to an Asian-associated ancestry cluster reportedly showed fewer N-insertions in productive TCRs than the approximately 640-donor mean, according to what a later analysis found. A few CMV-associated chains were confirmed in vitro to be specific for CMV antigens.

On this clone: What it binds is not known.

PCR involved 60 Vbeta and 13 Jbeta primers. Profiling relied on immunoSEQ multiplex PCR, and the TCRdb table lists in-frame clones only, not all of them. Of 150,000 to 200,000 clones in the sample, about 88% were seen once. Looked up from germline, CDR1 is LGHNA and CDR2 is YNFKEQ. Deletions cut 1 base from V and 5 bases from J, with 12 bases between. The CDR3 contains 15 residues. This chain links TRBV4-2 with TRBJ2-1; D is perhaps TRBD2 (6 bases). Sequenced material: PBMCs. This clonotype was sampled from a woman under 30 in good health and CMV-seronegative. The DNA of the CDR3 is TGTGCCAGCAGCCAAGCTACAACTAGCAACAATGAGCAGTTCTTC. Its translation: CASSQATTSNNEQFF.